This TCR beta chain came from a study of OX40 agonist ivuxolimab in advanced cancers. As for the study more broadly: Ivuxolimab, which targeted the costimulatory receptor OX40 (CD134), was an agonistic, fully human IgG2 monoclonal antibody. Prior anti-PD-1, anti-PD-L1 or anti-CTLA-4 therapy was permitted, and about 40% of dose-escalation patients had received checkpoint inhibitors. Among the 52 dose-escalation patients, 19 had hepatocellular carcinoma, 15 or so melanoma, 9 renal cell carcinoma and 9 head and neck cancer. Intravenous ivuxolimab was administered to patients every 2 weeks at six dose levels: 0.01, 0.1, 0.3, 1.5, 3 and 10 mg/kg. In the dose-escalation cohort, 82.7% of patients were male, and the mean age was around 60 years, with a range of roughly 23 to 85. The point of sequencing TCRbeta in the periphery was to test whether ivuxolimab changed TCR sequence diversity and drove clonal T-cell expansion. The paper reports the monotherapy dose-escalation portion (N of about 54 patients) of the phase I ivuxolimab trial. Partial responses occurred in three dose-escalation patients: two with cutaneous melanoma and one with hepatocellular carcinoma.

What the study reported, not specific to this receptor: Which antigens the clonally expanded peripheral T cells were specific for was not determined. In the 0.1-3.0 mg/kg groups, partial responders were among the patients with the lowest normalized peripheral clonal expansion, particularly in CD8+ T cells. Low levels of normalized T-cell clonal expansion were also seen in some nonresponding patients. At doses of 0.1 to 3.0 mg/kg, clonal expansion of both CD4+ and CD8+ T cells in blood was seen between baseline and week 6. After ivuxolimab, expanded clones were on average more numerous among CD8+ T cells than among CD4+ T cells.

As for this clone: Its antigen remains unidentified. No base quality information exists; no much larger clone differs at one position.

The trial excluded patients who had a history of autoimmune disease or who were on systemic immunosuppression. Peripheral blood for TCR sequencing was collected from all dose cohorts at baseline, on cycle 4 day 1, and on cycle 7 day 1. Samples came from an open-label, multicenter, first-in-human phase I dose-escalation trial of ivuxolimab. Adults with locally advanced or metastatic head and neck squamous cell, hepatocellular, melanoma or renal cell carcinoma were enrolled in the trial. Before TCR sequencing, CD4+ and CD8+ T cells were separately sorted from peripheral blood. To sequence the TCRbeta CDR3 region, genomic DNA was isolated from the sorted cells. The immunoSEQ Assay was used for sequencing of TCRbeta CDR3 regions. This is the immuneACCESS table as TCRdb keeps it, with only in-frame sequences that have V and J called. A part of the clones is gone; compared with another copy, unresolved V genes explain less than half, and the rest is unexplained. Present in this sample are approximately 74,000 clones, about nine tenths of which were seen just once. In total, the top ten clones hold around 2% of the sample.

CDR1 and CDR2 are drawn from the germline V gene: SGHTS, YDEGEE. Trimming removed 1 base from V and 1 base from J; the gene matches leave 7 bases unexplained. Inclusive of the bounding cysteine and phenylalanine, the CDR3 is 17 residues long. Of the read, only the CDR3 DNA is kept; its 51 bases are in frame from base 1. This sequence was found in an adult with an advanced solid tumor such as melanoma, head and neck, liver or kidney cancer. The source was CD4+ or CD8+ T cells sorted from blood, collected in a trial of the OX40 agonist ivuxolimab. The rearrangement joined TRBV5-8 to TRBJ2-3; the junction holds 9 bases that match TRBD1. At the DNA level, the sequence is TGTGCCAGCAGCTTGCACAGGGGGCCTTCGGGCACAGATACGCAGTATTTT. Protein translation: CASSLHRGPSGTDTQYF.